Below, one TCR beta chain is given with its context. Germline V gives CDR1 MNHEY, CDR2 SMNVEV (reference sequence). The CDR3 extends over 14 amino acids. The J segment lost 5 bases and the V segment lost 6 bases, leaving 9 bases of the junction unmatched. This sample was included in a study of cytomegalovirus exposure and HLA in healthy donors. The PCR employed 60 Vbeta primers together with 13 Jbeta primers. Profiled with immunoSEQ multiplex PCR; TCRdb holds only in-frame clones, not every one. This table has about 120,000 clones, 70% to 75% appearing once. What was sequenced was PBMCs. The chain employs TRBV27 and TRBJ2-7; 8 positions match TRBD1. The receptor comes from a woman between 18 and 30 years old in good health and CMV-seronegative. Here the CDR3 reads CASRWSRGLDEQYF. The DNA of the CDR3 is TGTGCCAGCAGGTGGTCCAGGGGGCTCGACGAGCAGTACTTC.